The clone carrying this T cell receptor beta chain has just a few counts. Its antigen is not identified. The sample belongs to a study of T-cell reconstitution after alpha-beta-depleted transplantation in children. Study-level points and caveats: When one year had passed after transplant, most T-cell counts and diversity came from newly produced T cells. Expanded graft clones numbering several hundred reportedly gave rise to alpha-beta T cells about two months after transplant.

The CDR3 runs 15 residues. The germline V and J ends were trimmed by 6 bases and 4 bases, with 19 bases remaining between them. The germline V gene has CDR1 DFQATT and CDR2 SNEGSKA (reference sequence). Unique molecular identifiers were incorporated into the prepared TCRbeta library. TCRdb re-derived calls from the PCR reads in MiXCR, one entry per CDR3 protein. Among 600,000 to 700,000 distinct CDR3 sequences listed, about 12% were seen once. This sample comprised PBMCs, obtained before TCRalphabeta/CD19-depleted stem cell transplant. The TCR originated in a girl aged 2-15 years with congenital amegakaryocytic thrombocytopenia, due to receive a stem cell transplant. The chain has TRBV20-1 and TRBJ1-5; maybe TRBD1 (5 bases). The CDR3 bases are TGCAGTGCCTACCAACCCGGGTGGACAAATCAGCCCCAGCATTTT. Its protein is CSAYQPGWTNQPQHF.